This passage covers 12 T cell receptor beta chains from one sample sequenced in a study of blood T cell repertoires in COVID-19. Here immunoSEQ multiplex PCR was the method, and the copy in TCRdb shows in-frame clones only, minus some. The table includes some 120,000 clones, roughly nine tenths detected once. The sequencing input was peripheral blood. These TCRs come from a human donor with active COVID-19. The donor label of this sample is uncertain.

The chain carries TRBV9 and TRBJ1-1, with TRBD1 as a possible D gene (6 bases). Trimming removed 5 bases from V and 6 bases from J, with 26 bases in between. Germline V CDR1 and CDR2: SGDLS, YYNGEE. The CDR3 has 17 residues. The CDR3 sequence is CASSPVPAGGPFAEAFF. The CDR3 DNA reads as TGTGCCAGCAGTCCAGTCCCTGCTGGGGGCCCTTTTGCTGAAGCTTTCTTT.

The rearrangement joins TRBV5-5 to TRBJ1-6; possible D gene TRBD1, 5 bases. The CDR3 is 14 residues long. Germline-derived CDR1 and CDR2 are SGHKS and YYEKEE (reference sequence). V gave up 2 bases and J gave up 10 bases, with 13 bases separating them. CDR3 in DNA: TGTGCCAGCAGCTTCACAGGCCCAGGGTCACCCCTCCACTTT. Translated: CASSFTGPGSPLHF.

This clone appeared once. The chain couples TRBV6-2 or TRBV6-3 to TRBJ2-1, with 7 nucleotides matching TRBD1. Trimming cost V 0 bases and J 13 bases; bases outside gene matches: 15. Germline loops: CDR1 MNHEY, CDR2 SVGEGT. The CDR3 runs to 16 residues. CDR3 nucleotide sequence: TGTGCCAGCAGTTACTCCCTGACCGGGACAGTAGGTAAACAGTTCTTC. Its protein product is CASSYSLTGTVGKQFF.

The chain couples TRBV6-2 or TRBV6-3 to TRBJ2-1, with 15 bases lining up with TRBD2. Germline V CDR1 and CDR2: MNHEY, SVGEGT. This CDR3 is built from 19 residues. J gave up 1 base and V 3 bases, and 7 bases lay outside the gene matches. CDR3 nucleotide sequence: TGTGCCAGCAGTTATTCCAGGACTAGCGGGGGGGCATCCTACAATGAGCAGTTCTTC. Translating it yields CASSYSRTSGGASYNEQFF.

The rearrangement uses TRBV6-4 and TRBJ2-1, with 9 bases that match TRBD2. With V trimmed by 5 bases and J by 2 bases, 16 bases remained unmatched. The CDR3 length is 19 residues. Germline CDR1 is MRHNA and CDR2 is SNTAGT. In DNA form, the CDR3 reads TGTGCCAGCAGTCCCCACCCGAATAGCGGGGGCCCGCCCTACAATGAGCAGTTCTTC. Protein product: CASSPHPNSGGPPYNEQFF.

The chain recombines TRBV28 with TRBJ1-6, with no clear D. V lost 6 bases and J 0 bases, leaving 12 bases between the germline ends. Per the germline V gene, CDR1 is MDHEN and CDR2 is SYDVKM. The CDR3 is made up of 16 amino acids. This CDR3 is CASSEVSSSYNSPLHF. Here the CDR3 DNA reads TGTGCCAGCAGCGAAGTTTCGAGCTCCTATAATTCACCCCTCCACTTT.

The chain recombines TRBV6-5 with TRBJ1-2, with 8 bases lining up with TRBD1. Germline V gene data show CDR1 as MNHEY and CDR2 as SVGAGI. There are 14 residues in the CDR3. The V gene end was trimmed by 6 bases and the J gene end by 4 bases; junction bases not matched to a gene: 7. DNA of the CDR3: TGTGCCAGCAGCCGGACAGGGTATACCTATGGCTACACCTTC. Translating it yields CASSRTGYTYGYTF.

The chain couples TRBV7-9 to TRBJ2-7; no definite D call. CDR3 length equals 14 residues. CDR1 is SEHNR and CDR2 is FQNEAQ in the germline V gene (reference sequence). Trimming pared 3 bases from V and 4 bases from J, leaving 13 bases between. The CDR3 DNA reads TGTGCCAGCAGCTTTTCAGAGCGTTTATACGAGCAGTACTTC. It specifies CASSFSERLYEQYF.

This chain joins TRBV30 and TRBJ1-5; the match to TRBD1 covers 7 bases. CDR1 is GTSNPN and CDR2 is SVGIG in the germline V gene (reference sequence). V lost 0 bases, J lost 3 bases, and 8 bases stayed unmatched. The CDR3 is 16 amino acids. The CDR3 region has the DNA TGTGCCTGGAGTGTACACAAGGGGGCGGTCAATCAGCCCCAGCATTTT. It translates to CAWSVHKGAVNQPQHF.

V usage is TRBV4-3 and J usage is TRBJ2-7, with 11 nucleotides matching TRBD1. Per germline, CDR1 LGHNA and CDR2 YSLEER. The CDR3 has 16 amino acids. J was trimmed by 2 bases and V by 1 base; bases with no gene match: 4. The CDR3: CASSQGTGGSPYEQYF. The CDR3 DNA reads TGCGCCAGCAGCCAAGGGACAGGGGGCTCGCCCTACGAGCAGTACTTC.

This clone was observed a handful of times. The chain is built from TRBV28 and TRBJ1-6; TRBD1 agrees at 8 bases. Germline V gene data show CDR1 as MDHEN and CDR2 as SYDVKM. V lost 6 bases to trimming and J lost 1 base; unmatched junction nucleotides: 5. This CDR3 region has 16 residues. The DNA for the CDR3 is TGTGCCAGCAGAATGACAGGGGCATCCTATAATTCACCCCTCCACTTT. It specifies CASRMTGASYNSPLHF. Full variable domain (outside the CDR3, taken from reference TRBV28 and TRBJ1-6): DVKVTQSSRYLVKRTGEKVFLECVQDMDHENMFWYRQDPGLGLRLIYFSYDVKMKEKGDIPEGYSVSREKKERFSLILESASTNQTSMYLCASRMTGASYNSPLHFGNGTRLTVT.

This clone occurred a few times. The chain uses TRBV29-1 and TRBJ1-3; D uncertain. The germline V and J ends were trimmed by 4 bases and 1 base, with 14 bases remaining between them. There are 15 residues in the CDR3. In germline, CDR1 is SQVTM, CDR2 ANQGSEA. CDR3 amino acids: CSVVLGSSSGNTIYF. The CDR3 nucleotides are TGCAGCGTTGTTCTCGGGTCCTCATCTGGAAACACCATATATTTT.